This TCR beta chain was obtained from a study of cytomegalovirus exposure and HLA in healthy donors. Germline assignment: CDR1 MGHDK and CDR2 SYGVNS. The CDR3 spans 9 residues. Profiling relied on immunoSEQ multiplex PCR, and the TCRdb table lists in-frame clones only, not all of them. Of around 160,000 clones in the sample, under 95% were seen once. The chain links TRBV25-1 to TRBJ1-1; tentatively, D is TRBD1 (5 bases). Sequenced: PBMCs. The clonotype was recovered from a woman aged 18-29 years in good health and CMV-seropositive. CDR3 coding DNA: TGTGGGGGGGGCACTGAAGCTTTCTTT. Amino acids: CGGGTEAFF.